This T cell receptor (beta chain) was recorded in a study of cytomegalovirus exposure and HLA in healthy donors. The study ran its PCR with 60 Vbeta and 13 Jbeta primers. Libraries were prepared by immunoSEQ multiplex PCR; TCRdb keeps only in-frame clonotypes and omits some of them. This table holds 70,000 to 100,000 clones, 55% to 70% found once. Trimming took 1 base from V and 4 from J, leaving 10 bases between them. This CDR3 has 14 residues. The V gene's germline CDR1 is SGHTA and CDR2 FQGNSA. J is TRBJ1-2 and V is TRBV7-2; D possibly corresponds to TRBD1 (5 bases). Source material: PBMCs. The sequence derives from a woman in her fifties or sixties in good health and CMV-seropositive. This CDR3 is CASSLDQGGYGYTF. The CDR3, as DNA: TGTGCCAGCAGCTTAGACCAGGGAGGCTATGGCTACACCTTC.